These 11 T cell receptor beta chains share one sample of origin, sequenced in a study of metastatic and nonmetastatic thyroid tumors (dated by TCRdb to 2018 to 2020). No patient had received any treatment before thyroid surgery. The method behind the library was PCR. Sequencing relied on an Illumina HiSeq 4000. The raw public data were reprocessed by TCRdb itself: fastp quality trimming at Q25, MiXCR clonotype calling, in-frame beta chains only. The sample table records 40,000 to 50,000 clones; 3.5% to 5% of these occur just once. The top ten clonotypes cover around a tenth of the sample. Sequenced input: blood. The receptors were sampled from a female donor with papillary thyroid cancer or a benign thyroid nodule (not recorded which). Some clones in this sample may be carry-over from other donors' samples.

The chain carries TRBV20-1 and TRBJ1-6; 8 bases align to TRBD1. Trimming took 6 bases from V and 9 from J; bases not matched to a gene: 7. The CDR3 length is 13 residues. CDR1 is DFQATT, CDR2 SNEGSKA, per germline (reference sequence). The DNA of the CDR3 is TGCAGTGCCATGACAGGGGAGGGTTCACCCCTCCACTTT. Its protein is CSAMTGEGSPLHF.

J is TRBJ2-3 and V is TRBV11-3; possibly TRBD1 for D (6 bases). This CDR3 is built from 16 residues. V was trimmed by 5 bases and J by 2 bases, leaving 17 bases between them. In germline, CDR1 is SGHNT, CDR2 YENEEA. The CDR3 sequence: CASSQPGQLNTDTQYF. Written as DNA, the CDR3 is TGTGCCAGCAGCCAGCCCGGACAGCTAAACACAGATACGCAGTATTTT.

The table lists this clone with many counts. The J gene is TRBJ1-2, the V gene TRBV5-1; weak D call: TRBD1 (6 bases). Germline V gene sequence: CDR1 SGHRS, CDR2 YFSETQ. V gave up 0 bases and J gave up 3 bases, with 24 bases separating them. The CDR3 consists of 19 residues. CDR3 amino acids: CASSLGFKKTEGGDYGYTF. The DNA of the CDR3 is TGCGCCAGCAGCTTGGGATTTAAAAAAACAGAGGGGGGCGACTATGGCTACACCTTC.

This clone was recorded at least ten times. The chain uses TRBV3-1 and TRBJ1-3, with 8 bases fitting TRBD1. Losses at the gene ends were 2 bases for V and 1 base for J; bases not matched to a gene: 4. Germline CDR1 LGHDT, CDR2 YNNKEL (reference sequence). This CDR3 has 16 amino acids. The CDR3 DNA is TGTGCCAGCAGCCAACGTGGGACAGGATCTGGAAACACCATATATTTT. It codes for CASSQRGTGSGNTIYF.

This clone was counted many times. V is TRBV5-6 and J is TRBJ2-7; TRBD2 agrees at 12 bases. Germline CDR1 and CDR2: SGHDT and YYEEEE. V shed 3 bases and J 2 bases; nucleotides not matched to a gene: 3. There are 15 residues in the CDR3. The CDR3 coding sequence is TGTGCCAGCAGCTGGGGACTAGCGGGCACCTACGAGCAGTACTTC. Encoded protein: CASSWGLAGTYEQYF.

This clone was detected ten times or more. The chain uses TRBV19 and TRBJ1-1, with D unresolved. There are 11 residues in the CDR3. Germline V gene lookup returns CDR1 LNHDA and CDR2 SQIVND (reference sequence). V dropped 7 bases and J dropped 0 bases, with 3 bases sitting between them. The CDR3: CASTLNTEAFF. Written as DNA, the CDR3 is TGTGCCAGTACCTTGAACACTGAAGCTTTCTTT. The full variable domain, its missing parts supplied by reference TRBV19 and TRBJ1-1, is DGGITQSPKYLFRKEGQNVTLSCEQNLNHDAMYWYRQDPGQGLRLIYYSQIVNDFQKGDIAEGYSVSREKKESFPLTVTSAQKNPTAFYLCASTLNTEAFFGQGTRLTVV.

This clone was observed at least ten times. The chain uses TRBV6-1 and TRBJ2-7, with TRBD2 matching 7 bases. J lost 0 bases, V lost 7 bases, and 6 bases had no gene match. Germline CDR1 is MNHNS and CDR2 is SASEGT. This CDR3 region has 14 residues. The CDR3 here is CASTKRDSSYEQYF. The CDR3 DNA is TGTGCCAGCACAAAGCGGGATAGCTCCTACGAGCAGTACTTC.

This clone occurred a few times. A read error is possible here, since a much larger clone lies one base away. The V gene is TRBV10-3, the J gene TRBJ2-5; D ambiguous. CDR3 size: 13 residues. The V and J ends lost 6 bases and 0 bases respectively, with 8 bases between them. Germline CDR1 reads ENHRY; CDR2 reads SYGVKD. Here the CDR3 reads CAIRERDQETQYF. The CDR3 nucleotides read TGTGCCATCAGGGAAAGGGACCAAGAGACCCAGTACTTC.

This clone came up many times. The rearrangement uses TRBV12-5 and TRBJ2-3; the D gene is possibly TRBD1 (7 bases). The V gene lost 0 bases and the J gene lost 8 bases, with 18 bases spanning the gap. The CDR3 consists of 16 residues. Germline CDR1 reads LGHNT; CDR2 reads FRNRAP. The CDR3 DNA reads as TGTGCTAGTGGTTTGGTGGGCAGGGGGATGGGGGGTACGCAGTATTTT. Its protein product is CASGLVGRGMGGTQYF.

This clone was observed many times. This chain connects TRBV6-5 to TRBJ1-6; D not resolved. The CDR3 is 16 residues long. Germline V gives CDR1 MNHEY, CDR2 SVGAGI. Trimming stripped 2 bases from V and 13 bases from J, with 21 bases between. CDR3 in amino acids: CASSYHLGGLLYPLHF. The CDR3, as DNA: TGTGCCAGCAGTTACCACCTGGGAGGGCTGTTGTACCCCCTCCACTTT.

This clone was observed many times. This chain joins TRBV30 and TRBJ2-5, with D possibly TRBD1 on 7 matching bases. With 1 base removed from V and 1 base from J, the gap between germline ends came to 13 bases. The CDR3 runs to 15 residues. The germline gives CDR1 GTSNPN, CDR2 SVGIG (reference sequence). Here the CDR3 DNA reads TGTGCCTGGAGTGGCGGGCGGGACAGCCAAGAGACCCAGTACTTC. This sequence encodes CAWSGGRDSQETQYF.